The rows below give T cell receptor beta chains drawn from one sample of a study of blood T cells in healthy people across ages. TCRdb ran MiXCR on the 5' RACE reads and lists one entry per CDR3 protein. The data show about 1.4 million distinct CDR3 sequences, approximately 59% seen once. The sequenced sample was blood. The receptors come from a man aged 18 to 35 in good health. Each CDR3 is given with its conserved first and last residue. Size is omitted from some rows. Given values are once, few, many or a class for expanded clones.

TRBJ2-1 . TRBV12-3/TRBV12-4 CASRAGYNEQFF
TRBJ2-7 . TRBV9 CASSGGGNEQYF
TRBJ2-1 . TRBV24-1 CATSDGEAGTSYNEQFF
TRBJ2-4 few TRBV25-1 CASTRGLADQNIQYF
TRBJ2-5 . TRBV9 CASIVRTGGGRQETQYF
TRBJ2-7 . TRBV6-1 CASSALQGWSYEQYF
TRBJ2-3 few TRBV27 CASGTFEADTQYF
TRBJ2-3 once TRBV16 CASSQSITGSPDTPYF
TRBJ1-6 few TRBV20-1 CSARVWGGGYNSPLHF
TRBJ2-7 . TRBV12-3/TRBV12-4 CASRGANRSYEQYF
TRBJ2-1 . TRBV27 CASRPGTSFWEQFF
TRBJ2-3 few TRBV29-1 CSVLTTAAGGSDTQYF
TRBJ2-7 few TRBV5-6 CASSSRAAAYEQYF
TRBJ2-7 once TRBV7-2 CAMRSGYEQYF
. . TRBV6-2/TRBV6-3 CASSTQTGANEQYF
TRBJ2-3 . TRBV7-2 CASSGDWAHMYTQYF
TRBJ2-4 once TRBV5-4 CASGDGTGNIQYF
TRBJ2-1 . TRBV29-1 CSVEPSGRLNEQFF
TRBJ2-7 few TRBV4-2 CASSQERGQGTDEQYF
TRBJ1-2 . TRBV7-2 CASSLAPGTANYGYTF
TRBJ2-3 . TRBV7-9 CASSSTGLEPTDTQYF
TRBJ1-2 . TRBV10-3 CAIAGTVVNYGYTF
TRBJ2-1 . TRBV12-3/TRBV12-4 CASSFFSVADNEQFF
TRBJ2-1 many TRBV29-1 CSVVPSGRPQFF
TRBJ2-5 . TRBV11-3 CASSLDGSDETQYF
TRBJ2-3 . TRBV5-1 CASSLGDRGGDTQYF
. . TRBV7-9 CASSAWDRAYEQYF
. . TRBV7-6 CASSLRGPVGTGANEQYF
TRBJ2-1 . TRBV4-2 CASSQEGLAGGPHEQFF
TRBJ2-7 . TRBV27 CASRDRGNYEQYF
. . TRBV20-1 CSAAVLAGGPYNEQYF
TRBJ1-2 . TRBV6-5 CASGQGATNYGYTF
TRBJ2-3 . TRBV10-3 CAISAGGAGGNTDTQYF